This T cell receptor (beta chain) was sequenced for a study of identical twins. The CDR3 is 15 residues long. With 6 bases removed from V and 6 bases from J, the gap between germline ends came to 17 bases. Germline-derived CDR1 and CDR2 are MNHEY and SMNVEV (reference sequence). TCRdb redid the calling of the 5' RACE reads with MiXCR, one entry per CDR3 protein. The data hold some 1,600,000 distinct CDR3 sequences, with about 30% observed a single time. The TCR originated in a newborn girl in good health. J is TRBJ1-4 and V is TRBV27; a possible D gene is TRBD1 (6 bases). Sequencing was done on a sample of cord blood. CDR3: CASRRNRVEDEKLFF. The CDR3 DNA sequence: TGTGCCAGCAGGAGAAACAGGGTAGAGGATGAAAAACTGTTTTTT.